One sample yielded the 22 T cell receptor beta chains listed below, sequenced in a study of blood T cell repertoires in COVID-19 (dated by TCRdb to the early 2020s). Library preparation used the immunoSEQ multiplex PCR assay. Drawn from immuneACCESS, this table holds only the in-frame rearrangements with V and J called that TCRdb kept. Clones are partly lost; checked studies trace under half to an unresolved V gene and leave the rest unexplained. This sample has tens of thousands of clones in its table, and approximately 78% of those were observed once. The ten most abundant clones make up approximately 15% of the sample. Sequenced sample: peripheral blood. The receptors here all came from a man between 65 and 79 years old with acute or convalescent COVID-19.

The chain links TRBV27 to TRBJ2-1; D not certain. V dropped 2 bases and J dropped 3 bases, with 5 bases sitting between them. Germline assignment: CDR1 MNHEY and CDR2 SMNVEV (reference sequence). The CDR3 totals 13 residues. CDR3 region: CASSLTGYNEQFF. CDR3 DNA sequence: TGTGCCAGCAGTTTAACCGGCTACAATGAGCAGTTCTTC.

The chain recombines TRBV18 with TRBJ1-2; 9 nucleotides align to TRBD1. V lost 6 bases and J lost 8; bases outside the gene matches: 7. Per germline, CDR1 KGHSH and CDR2 LQKENI. CDR3 length: 13 residues. The CDR3 coding sequence is TGTGCCAGCTCCACAGGGGGCGTAGAAGGCTACACCTTC. It encodes CASSTGGVEGYTF.

The chain carries TRBV29-1 and TRBJ1-4; tentatively, D is TRBD1 (5 bases). The CDR3 spans 13 residues. Between the trimmed V and J ends, which lost 6 bases and 8 bases, there was a span of 16 bases. Germline lookup yields CDR1 SQVTM and CDR2 ANQGSEA. CDR3 region: CSVGLQEGEKLFF. CDR3 in DNA: TGCAGCGTCGGACTTCAGGAGGGGGAAAAACTGTTTTTT. The full variable domain, completed using reference TRBV29-1 and TRBJ1-4, is SAVISQKPSRDICQRGTSLTIQCQVDSQVTMMFWYRQQPGQSLTLIATANQGSEATYESGFVIDKFPISRPNLTFSTLTVSNMSPEDSSIYLCSVGLQEGEKLFFGSGTQLSVL.

The chain carries TRBV29-1 and TRBJ1-5; tentative D call: TRBD1 (5 bases). Per the germline V gene, CDR1 is SQVTM and CDR2 is ANQGSEA. The CDR3 loop spans 14 amino acids. Trimming removed 1 base at V and 5 bases at J, with 12 bases between. The CDR3 is CSVEGAEGDQPQHF. CDR3 sequence (DNA): TGCAGCGTTGAAGGGGCTGAAGGGGATCAGCCCCAGCATTTT. Based on the CDR3 plus reference TRBV29-1 and TRBJ1-5, the full variable domain is SAVISQKPSRDICQRGTSLTIQCQVDSQVTMMFWYRQQPGQSLTLIATANQGSEATYESGFVIDKFPISRPNLTFSTLTVSNMSPEDSSIYLCSVEGAEGDQPQHFGDGTRLSIL.

The V call is TRBV7-2, the J call TRBJ2-2; D is uncertain. V was clipped by 4 bases and J by 1 base, with 7 bases between them. From germline, CDR1 is SGHTA and CDR2 FQGNSA. The CDR3 sequence is 14 residues long. The CDR3 loop is CASSSTWNTGELFF. CDR3 DNA sequence: TGTGCCAGCAGCTCGACTTGGAACACCGGGGAGCTGTTTTTT.

The chain joins TRBV28 to TRBJ2-1; tentative D call: TRBD1 (5 bases). Looked up from germline, CDR1 is MDHEN and CDR2 is SYDVKM. CDR3 length: 12 residues. Trimming took 8 bases from V and 10 from J, leaving 15 bases between them. Here the CDR3 DNA reads TGTGCCAGCCTTTTTCCGTGGGGCGAGCAGTTCTTC. Translating it yields CASLFPWGEQFF.

The CDR3 region is CASSHTGCGYGYTF. The CDR3 DNA reads as TGTGCCAGCAGCCACACAGGGTGCGGATATGGCTACACCTTC. The genes are TRBV3-1 (or the pseudogene TRBV3-2) and TRBJ1-2; maybe TRBD1 (6 bases). CDR1 is LGHDT, CDR2 YNNKEL, per germline (reference sequence). The CDR3 runs 14 residues. V lost 3 bases, J lost 5 bases, and 13 bases lay in between.

This chain links TRBV5-5 with TRBJ1-6; D perhaps matches TRBD1 (6 bases). The V gene's germline CDR1 is SGHKS and CDR2 YYEKEE (reference sequence). The ends were cut back, 2 bases at V and 4 bases at J, with 10 bases in the middle. This CDR3 has 15 residues. For the CDR3, the DNA is TGTGCCAGCAGCTTTACAGGGAATTATAATTCACCCCTCCACTTT. Protein product: CASSFTGNYNSPLHF.

The V call is TRBV7-2, the J call TRBJ2-5; 10 bases are a match to TRBD1. With 5 bases clipped from V and 6 bases from J, the junction kept 15 bases outside the gene matches. This CDR3 is 17 amino acids long. Germline V gene sequence: CDR1 SGHTA, CDR2 FQGNSA. This chain's CDR3 is CASSSTSGTGVPKTQYF. The CDR3 DNA reads TGTGCCAGCAGCAGTACTTCCGGGACAGGGGTTCCAAAGACCCAGTACTTC. Using reference TRBV7-2 and TRBJ2-5 for the parts outside the CDR3, the full variable domain is GAGVSQSPSNKVTEKGKDVELRCDPISGHTALYWYRQSLGQGLEFLIYFQGNSAPDKSGLPSDRFSAERTGGSVSTLTIQRTQQEDSAVYLCASSSTSGTGVPKTQYFGPGTRLLVL.

This chain links TRBV9 with TRBJ1-2, with TRBD1 as a possible D gene (5 bases). The CDR3 is 14 amino acids. Germline V gene lookup returns CDR1 SGDLS and CDR2 YYNGEE. V lost 0 bases, J lost 4 bases, and 10 bases lay in between. The CDR3 reads CASSVAPGIYGYTF. For the CDR3, the DNA is TGTGCCAGCAGCGTAGCGCCAGGGATCTATGGCTACACCTTC.

The CDR3 DNA follows: TGTGCCAGCGGGGACAGGGTGGATGAAAAACTGTTTTTT. Translating gives CASGDRVDEKLFF. V and J are TRBV12-3 or TRBV12-4 and TRBJ1-4; the match to TRBD1 covers 9 bases. The CDR3 has 13 amino acids. The V gene end was trimmed by 8 bases and the J gene end by 6 bases; junction bases not matched to a gene: 4.

The DNA for the CDR3 is TGTGCCAGCAGCCCCATCCCAGGACTAGCGGGGTCAGATACGCAGTATTTT. Encoded protein: CASSPIPGLAGSDTQYF. This chain uses TRBV5-4 with TRBJ2-3; 12 positions agree with TRBD2. Looked up from germline, CDR1 is SGHNT and CDR2 is YYREEE (reference sequence). The CDR3 has 17 residues. V dropped 4 bases and J dropped 4; count of bases not matched to a gene: 10.

The chain carries TRBV7-2 and TRBJ2-7; TRBD1 aligns across 9 bases. The V and J ends lost 1 base and 0 bases, in that order; junction bases with no gene match: 4. CDR3 length: 16 residues. From germline, CDR1 is SGHTA and CDR2 FQGNSA. The CDR3 reads CASSLVSTGGSYEQYF. CDR3 in DNA: TGTGCCAGCAGCTTAGTTTCGACAGGGGGCTCCTACGAGCAGTACTTC. Full variable domain (remainder filled in from reference TRBV7-2 and TRBJ2-7): GAGVSQSPSNKVTEKGKDVELRCDPISGHTALYWYRQSLGQGLEFLIYFQGNSAPDKSGLPSDRFSAERTGGSVSTLTIQRTQQEDSAVYLCASSLVSTGGSYEQYFGPGTRLTVT.

The chain uses TRBV6-2 or TRBV6-3 and TRBJ1-1; D uncertain. CDR3 length equals 15 residues. Trimming took off 2 bases at V and 2 bases at J, with 12 bases between the two ends. Per the germline V gene, CDR1 is MNHEY and CDR2 is SVGEGT. The CDR3 is CASSYRVERNTEAFF. CDR3 sequence (DNA): TGTGCCAGCAGTTACCGAGTTGAGCGAAACACTGAAGCTTTCTTT.

This clone is classed as medium-sized. The chain joins TRBV15 to TRBJ2-1, with unresolved D. V dropped 7 bases and J dropped 7 bases, with 14 bases sitting between them. The CDR3 length is 13 residues. CDR1 is LNHNV, CDR2 YYDKDF, per germline (reference sequence). CDR3 region: CATTSPPQNEQFF. In nucleotides, the CDR3 is TGTGCCACCACCTCCCCACCGCAGAATGAGCAGTTCTTC. Based on the CDR3 plus reference TRBV15 and TRBJ2-1, the full variable domain is DAMVIQNPRYQVTQFGKPVTLSCSQTLNHNVMYWYQQKSSQAPKLLFHYYDKDFNNEADTPDNFQSRRPNTSFCFLDIRSPGLGDTAMYLCATTSPPQNEQFFGPGTRLTVL.

V and J are TRBV27 and TRBJ1-6; D is ambiguous. CDR1 is MNHEY and CDR2 is SMNVEV in the germline V gene (reference sequence). Trimming took off 5 bases at V and 9 bases at J, with 14 bases between the two ends. This CDR3 spans 14 amino acids. CDR3 region: CASSPQSGSSPLHF. The CDR3 bases are TGTGCCAGCAGTCCGCAATCGGGGAGTTCACCCCTCCACTTT.

This clone was found once. This chain links TRBV27 with TRBJ1-2, with a possible D match to TRBD1 (5 bases). Deletions cut 0 bases from V and 2 bases from J, with 19 bases between. The CDR3 has 18 residues. Per germline, CDR1 MNHEY and CDR2 SMNVEV (reference sequence). The CDR3 region has the DNA TGTGCCAGCAGTTTATCCTCAGGGCAGGCCGTGAAAAACTATGGCTACACCTTC. Translated, it gives CASSLSSGQAVKNYGYTF.

J is TRBJ2-7 and V is TRBV7-2, with 7 bases aligning to TRBD1. Losses at the gene ends were 6 bases for V and 2 bases for J; bases not matched to a gene: 10. Germline CDR1 SGHTA, CDR2 FQGNSA. The CDR3 is 15 amino acids. The CDR3 DNA sequence: TGTGCCAGCAGTCCCCGCGCTGGACAGGCCTACGAGCAGTACTTC. Translation gives CASSPRAGQAYEQYF.

The CDR3 DNA is TGTGCCAGCAGCCGGTCAAACTTGATCGCCAAAAACATTCAGTACTTC. It translates to CASSRSNLIAKNIQYF. The chain has TRBV7-2 and TRBJ2-4; D call uncertain. Trimming took off 5 bases at V and 1 base at J, with 15 bases between the two ends. Germline lookup yields CDR1 SGHTA and CDR2 FQGNSA. The CDR3 totals 16 residues. The full variable domain, rest sourced from reference TRBV7-2 and TRBJ2-4, is GAGVSQSPSNKVTEKGKDVELRCDPISGHTALYWYRQSLGQGLEFLIYFQGNSAPDKSGLPSDRFSAERTGGSVSTLTIQRTQQEDSAVYLCASSRSNLIAKNIQYFGAGTRLSVL.

The chain joins TRBV19 to TRBJ1-4; unclear D gene. Trimming pared 7 bases from V and 7 bases from J, leaving 16 bases between. The CDR3 runs to 14 residues. CDR1 LNHDA and CDR2 SQIVND come from the germline V gene (reference sequence). The CDR3 nucleotides read TGTGCCAGTACCCCCCGGCCAGGCTCTGAAAAACTGTTTTTT. As protein: CASTPRPGSEKLFF.

In its sample, this clone was seen once. The gene calls are TRBV27 and TRBJ2-3; 13 bases line up with TRBD2. The junction had 13 bases not matched to a gene; V was cut back by 7 bases and J by 6 bases. Per the germline V gene, CDR1 is MNHEY and CDR2 is SMNVEV (reference sequence). CDR3 size: 17 residues. CDR3 sequence: CASTSLGLAGVPDTQYF. In nucleotides, the CDR3 is TGTGCCAGCACCTCACTAGGACTAGCGGGAGTTCCGGATACGCAGTATTTT.

This clone was observed a single time. V is TRBV18 and J is TRBJ2-1; a weak D match, TRBD2 (5 bases). Trimming cost V 5 bases and J 3 bases, with 8 bases left between them. CDR1 is KGHSH and CDR2 is LQKENI in the germline V gene. The CDR3 is made up of 13 amino acids. CDR3 protein: CASSAGNYNEQFF. In DNA form, the CDR3 reads TGTGCCAGCTCAGCCGGGAACTACAATGAGCAGTTCTTC.